The 23 T cell receptor beta chains below come from one sample, sequenced in a study of identifying expanded T cells in peripheral blood. TCRdb's copy holds only in-frame clones and misses some; the assay was immunoSEQ multiplex PCR. This table holds tens of thousands of clones, approximately 85% found once. Sequencing was carried out using blood. These receptors came from a person aged 18-69 years in good health.

The chain combines TRBV5-4 with TRBJ2-2, with TRBD2 matching over 11 bases. CDR3 size: 14 residues. The germline gives CDR1 SGHNT, CDR2 YYREEE (reference sequence). The V gene end was trimmed by 4 bases and the J gene end by 14 bases; junction bases not matched to a gene: 10. The CDR3 region is CASSPVTSGGLLFF. The DNA of the CDR3 is TGTGCCAGCAGCCCCGTAACTAGCGGGGGCTTACTGTTTTTT.

The chain links TRBV7-2 to TRBJ2-7, with D perhaps matching TRBD1 or TRBD2 (6 bases each). CDR1 and CDR2 from the germline V gene are SGHTA and FQGNSA. Trimming stripped 4 bases from V and 1 base from J, with 14 bases between. CDR3 length: 15 amino acids. The CDR3 reads CASSWGAGPSYEQYF. For the CDR3, the DNA is TGTGCCAGCAGCTGGGGGGCGGGACCTTCCTACGAGCAGTACTTC.

The chain carries TRBV28 and TRBJ2-5; D remains ambiguous. V shed 10 bases and J shed 5 bases, with 20 bases lying between them. The CDR3 spans 14 residues. The germline CDR1 and CDR2 sequences are MDHEN and SYDVKM. The DNA for the CDR3 is TGTGCCACCTTTTCTCGGGCCCTTTTGGAGACCCAGTACTTC. Translation gives CATFSRALLETQYF. Full variable domain (remainder filled in from reference TRBV28 and TRBJ2-5): DVKVTQSSRYLVKRTGEKVFLECVQDMDHENMFWYRQDPGLGLRLIYFSYDVKMKEKGDIPEGYSVSREKKERFSLILESASTNQTSMYLCATFSRALLETQYFGPGTRLLVL.

The chain employs TRBV30 and TRBJ2-7; D unclear. Germline lookup yields CDR1 GTSNPN and CDR2 SVGIG (reference sequence). V was clipped by 2 bases and J by 11 bases, with 16 bases between them. There are 12 residues in the CDR3. The CDR3 loop is CAWSTPRASEYF. Written as DNA, the CDR3 is TGTGCCTGGAGTACCCCCCGGGCTAGTGAGTACTTC.

V is TRBV7-9 and J is TRBJ2-1; D may be TRBD2 (6 bases). V was shortened by 1 base and J by 4 bases, with 11 bases between the two germline ends. Germline assignment: CDR1 SEHNR and CDR2 FQNEAQ (reference sequence). The CDR3 consists of 15 residues. CDR3 DNA: TGTGCCAGCAGCTTAGTAGGGAGGACTTACAATGAGCAGTTCTTC. The encoded protein is CASSLVGRTYNEQFF.

The chain joins TRBV15 to TRBJ1-1, with D hard to call. CDR3 length: 14 amino acids. CDR1 LNHNV and CDR2 YYDKDF come from the germline V gene (reference sequence). The V gene lost 0 bases and the J gene lost 5 bases, with 10 bases spanning the gap. The CDR3 sequence is CATSRDIAGTEAFF. CDR3 nucleotides: TGTGCCACCAGCAGAGATATCGCGGGTACTGAAGCTTTCTTT.

V gene TRBV30 combines with J gene TRBJ1-1; D perhaps matches TRBD1 (6 bases). The CDR3 extends over 13 amino acids. Looked up from germline, CDR1 is GTSNPN and CDR2 is SVGIG (reference sequence). V was clipped by 0 bases and J by 3 bases, with 8 bases between them. In DNA, the CDR3 is TGTGCCTGGAGTGTAGGGGGATACACTGAAGCTTTCTTT. It codes for CAWSVGGYTEAFF. Full variable domain (rest looked up from reference TRBV30 and TRBJ1-1): SQTIHQWPATLVQPVGSPLSLECTVEGTSNPNLYWYRQAAGRGLQLLFYSVGIGQISSEVPQNLSASRPQDRQFILSSKKLLLSDSGFYLCAWSVGGYTEAFFGQGTRLTVV.

This chain uses TRBV19 with TRBJ1-5; D gene unclear. Deletions cut 7 bases from V and 4 bases from J, with 20 bases between. Germline V gene data show CDR1 as LNHDA and CDR2 as SQIVND (reference sequence). This CDR3 has 16 residues. CDR3 bases: TGTGCCAGTACCTCGGAGGTGGTACCCTCGAATCAGCCCCAGCATTTT. It encodes CASTSEVVPSNQPQHF.

V gene TRBV4-1 combines with J gene TRBJ1-4; no clear D gene. Germline CDR1 MGHRA, CDR2 YSYEKL. With 8 bases removed from V and 7 bases from J, the gap between germline ends came to 20 bases. This CDR3 has 15 amino acids. The CDR3 region has the DNA TGCGCCAGCGGCGGGTTCCCGGGAGATGGTGAAAAACTGTTTTTT. Translation: CASGGFPGDGEKLFF.

The J gene is TRBJ1-1, the V gene TRBV6-6, with 7 bases fitting TRBD1. V trimming: 5 bases; J trimming: 1 base; junction bases outside the gene matches: 4. CDR3 length: 14 amino acids. Germline V CDR1 and CDR2: MNHNY, SVGAGI (reference sequence). The CDR3 reads CASSEGARNTEAFF. DNA for the CDR3: TGTGCCAGCAGTGAGGGGGCTCGGAACACTGAAGCTTTCTTT.

V is TRBV5-5 and J is TRBJ1-1, with 7 bases aligning to TRBD1. The germline V gene encodes CDR1 SGHKS and CDR2 YYEKEE (reference sequence). V lost 5 bases and J lost 0; bases outside the gene matches: 7. This CDR3 has 15 residues. CDR3 coding DNA: TGTGCCAGCAGTTGGGACAGATACCTGAACACTGAAGCTTTCTTT. Its protein is CASSWDRYLNTEAFF.

The rearrangement links TRBV9 to TRBJ2-3, with 7 bases that match TRBD2. This CDR3 has 15 residues. V gave up 2 bases and J gave up 6 bases; unmatched junction bases: 9. Looked up from germline, CDR1 is SGDLS and CDR2 is YYNGEE. The DNA of the CDR3 is TGTGCCAGCAGCGTGGCGGGGGTGCGCGTTGATACGCAGTATTTT. Translated, it gives CASSVAGVRVDTQYF.

This chain joins TRBV27 and TRBJ2-5, with 13 positions matching TRBD2. Germline assignment: CDR1 MNHEY and CDR2 SMNVEV (reference sequence). This CDR3 is built from 15 residues. The ends lost 5 bases at V and 5 bases at J; junction bases unmatched: 5. The CDR3 DNA sequence: TGTGCCAGCAGTAGACTAGCGGGAGGTCGGGAGACCCAGTACTTC. Encoded protein: CASSRLAGGRETQYF.

V usage is TRBV10-2 and J usage is TRBJ2-1; possibly TRBD1 for D (6 bases). The CDR3 covers 13 residues. Per the germline V gene, CDR1 is WSHSY and CDR2 is SAAADI. V lost 2 bases, J lost 9 bases, and 11 bases lay in between. This CDR3 reads CASSEIDRSEQFF. The CDR3 DNA reads as TGCGCCAGCAGTGAGATCGACAGGAGTGAGCAGTTCTTC.

The rearrangement links TRBV5-1 to TRBJ1-1; weak D call: TRBD1 (6 bases). The CDR3 covers 15 residues. Germline V gene lookup returns CDR1 SGHRS and CDR2 YFSETQ. V was pared by 0 bases and J by 8 bases, with 17 bases between. For the CDR3, the DNA is TGCGCCAGCAGCTTGGGGCTGGGGGCACTAAAGGAAGCTTTCTTT. The encoded protein is CASSLGLGALKEAFF.

The chain uses TRBV19 and TRBJ1-1; tentative D call: TRBD1 (5 bases). Trimming took 6 bases from V and 5 from J, leaving 13 bases between them. CDR3 length equals 13 residues. Germline loops: CDR1 LNHDA, CDR2 SQIVND (reference sequence). Here the CDR3 reads CASSGNKGTEAFF. CDR3 in DNA: TGTGCCAGTAGCGGCAACAAGGGGACTGAAGCTTTCTTT.

This CDR3 is CASKRTGNTEAFF. CDR3 coding DNA: TGTGCCAGCAAGCGGACAGGGAACACTGAAGCTTTCTTT. The chain has TRBV6-5 and TRBJ1-1, with 7 bases matching TRBD1. V shed 7 bases and J 1 base; nucleotides not matched to a gene: 3. Looked up from germline, CDR1 is MNHEY and CDR2 is SVGAGI. CDR3 size: 13 residues.

J is TRBJ1-4 and V is TRBV6-6; D gene ambiguous. CDR3 length: 11 amino acids. Trimming took 6 bases from V and 7 from J, leaving 6 bases between them. Germline CDR1 MNHNY, CDR2 SVGAGI (reference sequence). The chain's CDR3 is CASSISEKLFF. CDR3 nucleotide sequence: TGTGCCAGCAGCATATCTGAAAAACTGTTTTTT.

The chain carries TRBV18 and TRBJ2-1; 10 nucleotides line up with TRBD2. CDR3 length: 16 amino acids. The ends lost 0 bases at V and 10 bases at J; junction bases unmatched: 9. CDR1 is KGHSH and CDR2 is LQKENI in the germline V gene. The CDR3 loop is CASSPPEVAGGGEQFF. CDR3 DNA: TGTGCCAGCTCACCACCTGAGGTAGCGGGGGGTGGCGAGCAGTTCTTC.

J is TRBJ2-7 and V is TRBV6-5; D ambiguous. The CDR3 totals 13 residues. CDR1 and CDR2 from the germline V gene are MNHEY and SVGAGI. V lost 6 bases and J 1 base, leaving 10 bases between the germline ends. The CDR3 coding sequence is TGTGCCAGCAGAGACCCAATTTCCTACGAGCAGTACTTC. It translates to CASRDPISYEQYF.

The CDR3 loop is CASSRPVGDGYTF. The DNA for the CDR3 is TGTGCCAGCAGCCGCCCGGTGGGTGATGGCTACACCTTC. The chain recombines TRBV6-6 with TRBJ1-2; D gene uncertain. This CDR3 contains 13 residues. V shed 6 bases and J shed 6 bases, with 14 bases lying between them. Germline CDR1 reads MNHNY; CDR2 reads SVGAGI (reference sequence).

The rearrangement links TRBV7-9 to TRBJ1-5; 8 bases map to TRBD1. With 5 bases clipped from V and 3 bases from J, the junction kept 6 bases outside the gene matches. This CDR3 contains 15 residues. CDR1 and CDR2 from the germline V gene are SEHNR and FQNEAQ (reference sequence). CDR3 region: CASSLDRGVNQPQHF. The CDR3 nucleotides are TGTGCCAGCAGCCTCGACAGGGGAGTCAATCAGCCCCAGCATTTT. Supplemented by reference TRBV7-9 and TRBJ1-5, the full variable domain reads DTGVSQNPRHKITKRGQNVTFRCDPISEHNRLYWYRQTLGQGPEFLTYFQNEAQLEKSRLLSDRFSAERPKGSFSTLEIQRTEQGDSAMYLCASSLDRGVNQPQHFGDGTRLSIL.

The chain employs TRBV7-6 and TRBJ2-5, with D unclear. CDR3 length equals 12 residues. Germline V CDR1 and CDR2: SGHVS, FNYEAQ. Trimming removed 5 bases at V and 2 bases at J, with 6 bases between. The CDR3 protein is CASSASQETQYF. CDR3 coding DNA: TGTGCCAGCAGCGCATCTCAAGAGACCCAGTACTTC.